A selection of T cell receptor beta chains follows, all from one sample in a study of cytomegalovirus exposure and HLA in healthy donors. Using immunoSEQ multiplex PCR, the repertoire was profiled, and TCRdb retains in-frame clones only, with some absent. Its clone listing holds about 130,000 clones. The sample was PBMCs. Receptors were obtained from a man aged 25 to 40 in good health and CMV-seronegative. CDR3s include the opening cysteine and the closing phenylalanine or tryptophan. A D gene is named only where the DNA matches it firmly.

TRBV2	TRBJ2-2	.	CASIDRRNTGELFF	TGTGCCAGCATCGACAGACGGAACACCGGGGAGCTGTTTTTT
TRBV19	TRBJ1-5	.	CASATDTISNQPQHF	TGTGCCAGCGCAACGGACACCATTAGCAATCAGCCCCAGCATTTT
TRBV5-1	TRBJ2-1	TRBD2	CASSLELAGDEQFF	TGCGCCAGCAGCTTGGAGCTAGCGGGAGATGAGCAGTTCTTC
TRBV28	TRBJ2-7	.	CASSLSYGNGAYEQYF	TGTGCCAGCAGTTTAAGTTACGGGAACGGGGCCTACGAGCAGTACTTC
TRBV28	TRBJ1-5	TRBD1	CASSFYGTANQPQHF	TGTGCCAGCAGTTTTTACGGGACAGCAAATCAGCCCCAGCATTTT
TRBV15	TRBJ2-5	.	CATSREGSQGVFPRGGETQYF	TGTGCCACCAGCAGAGAGGGTTCCCAGGGCGTTTTCCCCAGGGGAGGGGAGACCCAGTACTTC
TRBV18	TRBJ2-1	.	CASSPPGLNLFYNEQFF	TGTGCCAGCTCACCTCCTGGACTGAACCTTTTCTACAATGAGCAGTTCTTC
TRBV6-1	TRBJ2-7	.	CASRLGGYEQYF	TGTGCCAGCAGGCTGGGGGGCTACGAGCAGTACTTC
TRBV4-1	TRBJ2-1	TRBD2	CASSQPRGEREGGEQFF	TGCGCCAGCAGCCAACCCCGCGGCGAGCGGGAGGGCGGGGAGCAGTTCTTC
TRBV7-2	TRBJ1-1	TRBD1	CASSWDRGGTEAFF	TGTGCCAGCAGCTGGGACAGGGGCGGAACTGAAGCTTTCTTT
TRBV6-1	TRBJ2-7	.	CASIEGRDSSEQYF	TGTGCCAGCATAGAAGGCAGGGATTCCTCCGAGCAGTACTTC
TRBV7-9	TRBJ2-7	TRBD2	CASSFSGSPYEQYF	TGTGCCAGCAGCTTTAGCGGGAGCCCCTACGAGCAGTACTTC
TRBV10-1	TRBJ1-6	TRBD1	CASSEGGTGDSPLHF	TGCGCCAGCAGTGAAGGGGGGACAGGGGATTCACCCCTCCACTTT
TRBV30	TRBJ2-1	TRBD2	CAWRLAGGNEQFF	TGTGCCTGGAGGCTAGCGGGAGGTAATGAGCAGTTCTTC
TRBV30	TRBJ1-6	TRBD1	CAWTAGTGPNSPLHF	TGTGCCTGGACCGCCGGGACAGGGCCTAATTCACCCCTCCACTTT
TRBV19	TRBJ2-7	TRBD1	CASKEGTGTYEQYF	TGTGCCAGTAAGGAAGGGACAGGGACCTACGAGCAGTACTTC
TRBV7-9	TRBJ2-1	TRBD2	CASSPHGGSVNEQFF	TGTGCCAGCAGCCCACATGGCGGGAGCGTAAATGAGCAGTTCTTC
TRBV28	TRBJ1-6	TRBD1	CASSLPGQGTTYNSPLHF	TGTGCCAGCAGTCTCCCGGGACAGGGGACGACCTATAATTCACCCCTCCACTTT
TRBV5-1	TRBJ1-2	TRBD1	CASKGADNYGYTF	TGCGCCAGCAAGGGGGCAGATAACTATGGCTACACCTTC
TRBV7-9	TRBJ1-1	TRBD1	CASSLQGAGTEAFF	TGTGCCAGCAGCTTACAGGGGGCAGGAACTGAAGCTTTCTTT
TRBV28	TRBJ1-5	.	CASIRGGGYSNQPQHF	TGTGCCAGCATCCGGGGGGGCGGGTATAGCAATCAGCCCCAGCATTTT
TRBV28	TRBJ1-5	.	CASSLRGYSNQPQHF	TGTGCCAGCAGTTTAAGAGGGTATAGCAATCAGCCCCAGCATTTT
TRBV25-1	TRBJ1-2	TRBD1	CASSEGTGRGGYTF	TGTGCCAGCAGTGAAGGGACAGGGAGGGGTGGCTACACCTTC
TRBV30	TRBJ1-5	TRBD1	CAWSGGQGANQPQHF	TGTGCCTGGAGTGGAGGACAGGGGGCGAATCAGCCCCAGCATTTT
TRBV13	TRBJ2-1	TRBD2	CASSLMVLAGPNEQFF	TGTGCCAGCAGCTTAATGGTCCTAGCGGGTCCGAATGAGCAGTTCTTC
TRBV14	TRBJ2-7	.	CASSQDRRGLWYEQYF	TGTGCCAGCAGCCAAGATCGGAGGGGTTTGTGGTACGAGCAGTACTTC
TRBV7-2	TRBJ1-2	.	CASSLRIYGYTF	TGTGCCAGCAGCTTGAGGATCTATGGCTACACCTTC
TRBV18	TRBJ1-1	.	CASSPRVAMLAEAFF	TGTGCCAGCTCACCACGAGTAGCAATGTTGGCTGAAGCTTTCTTT
TRBV28	TRBJ2-6	.	CASWGKRTVSIGANVLTF	TGTGCCAGCTGGGGTAAAAGGACAGTTTCGATTGGGGCCAACGTCCTGACTTTC
TRBV4-1	TRBJ2-1	.	CASSQVRTSQGNEQFF	TGCGCCAGCAGCCAAGTCCGGACCTCGCAGGGGAATGAGCAGTTCTTC
TRBV6-6	TRBJ1-1	TRBD1	CASSADRGTEAFF	TGTGCCAGCAGTGCCGACAGGGGCACTGAAGCTTTCTTT
TRBV27	TRBJ2-1	TRBD2	CASSLAGGQNEQFF	TGTGCCAGCAGTTTAGCGGGAGGGCAGAATGAGCAGTTCTTC
TRBV5-1	TRBJ2-3	TRBD2	CASSLVAGHTDTQYF	TGCGCCAGCAGCTTGGTAGCGGGACACACAGATACGCAGTATTTT
TRBV18	TRBJ2-5	.	CASSPLLQETQYF	TGTGCCAGCTCACCACTCCTTCAAGAGACCCAGTACTTC
TRBV11-2	TRBJ2-7	TRBD2	CASSLGTSISYEQYF	TGTGCCAGCAGCTTAGGGACTAGCATTTCCTACGAGCAGTACTTC
TRBV19	TRBJ2-7	TRBD1	CASSLAGQGGYEQYF	TGTGCCAGTAGTCTGGCGGGACAGGGGGGCTACGAGCAGTACTTC
TRBV11-2	TRBJ2-7	TRBD2	CASSLLASGSVYEQYF	TGTGCCAGCAGCTTACTGGCTAGCGGGAGTGTTTACGAGCAGTACTTC